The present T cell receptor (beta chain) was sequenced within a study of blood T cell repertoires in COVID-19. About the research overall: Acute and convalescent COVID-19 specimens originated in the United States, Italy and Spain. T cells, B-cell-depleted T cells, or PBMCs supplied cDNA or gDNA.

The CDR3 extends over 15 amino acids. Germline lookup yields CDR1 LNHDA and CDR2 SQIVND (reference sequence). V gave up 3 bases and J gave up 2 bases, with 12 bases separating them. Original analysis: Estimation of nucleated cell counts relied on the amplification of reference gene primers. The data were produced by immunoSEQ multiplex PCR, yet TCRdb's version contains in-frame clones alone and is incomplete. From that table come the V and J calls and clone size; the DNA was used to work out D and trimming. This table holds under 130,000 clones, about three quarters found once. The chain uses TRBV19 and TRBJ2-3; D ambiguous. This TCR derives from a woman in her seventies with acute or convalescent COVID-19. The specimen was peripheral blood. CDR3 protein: CASSIRQALTDTQYF. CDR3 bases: TGTGCCAGTAGTATCCGGCAGGCGCTCACAGATACGCAGTATTTT.